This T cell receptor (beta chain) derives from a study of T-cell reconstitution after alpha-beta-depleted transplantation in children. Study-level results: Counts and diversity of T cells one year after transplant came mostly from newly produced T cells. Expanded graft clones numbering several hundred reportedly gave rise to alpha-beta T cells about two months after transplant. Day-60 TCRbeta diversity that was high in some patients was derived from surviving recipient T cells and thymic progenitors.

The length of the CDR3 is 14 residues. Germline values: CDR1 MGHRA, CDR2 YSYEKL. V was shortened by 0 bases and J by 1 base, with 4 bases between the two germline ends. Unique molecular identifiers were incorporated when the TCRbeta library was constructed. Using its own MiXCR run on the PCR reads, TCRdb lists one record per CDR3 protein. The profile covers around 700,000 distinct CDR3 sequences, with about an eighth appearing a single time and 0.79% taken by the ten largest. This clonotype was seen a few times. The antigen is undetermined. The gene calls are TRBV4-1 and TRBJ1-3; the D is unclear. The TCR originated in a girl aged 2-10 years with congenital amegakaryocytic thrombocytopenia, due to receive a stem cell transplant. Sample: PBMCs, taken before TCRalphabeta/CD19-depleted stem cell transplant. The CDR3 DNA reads TGCGCCAGCAGCCAAGATGCGTCTGGAAACACCATATATTTT. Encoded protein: CASSQDASGNTIYF.